This TCR beta chain was recovered during a study of immune evolution from preneoplasia to lung adenocarcinoma. General study results and limits: KRAS-mutant nodules had the highest T cell clonality.

Generated by immunoSEQ multiplex PCR, the TCRdb table keeps only in-frame clones and is missing some. Among tens of thousands of clones listed, about 79% were seen once. The CDR3 is 13 residues long. Trimming removed 3 bases from V and 6 bases from J, with 14 bases in between. CDR1 is SQVTM, CDR2 ANQGSEA, per germline. Patient tissue came from resections in Japan or China, 2014–2017. This clone was picked up a small number of times. Antigen: not known. Sequencing used FFPE invasive lung adenocarcinoma tissue. The sequence was collected from a person in their sixties with lung adenocarcinoma. The chain has TRBV29-1 and TRBJ1-2; D is possibly TRBD1 (6 bases). As DNA, the CDR3 is TGCAGCGTTGACCTGAGGGGGGGGCATGGCTACACCTTC. It is translated as CSVDLRGGHGYTF.